This is a list of T cell receptor beta chains from one sample in a study of lymphopenia after photon versus proton radiotherapy. The table came from immunoSEQ multiplex PCR; TCRdb's copy has only in-frame clones and leaves some out. Here the sample spans around 64,000 clones, approximately 90% being singletons. Sequences were derived from peripheral blood, sampled from a patient treated with photon-based radiotherapy. Receptor source: a woman aged 40 to 55 with cholangiocarcinoma. Both conserved end residues are part of each CDR3. A D gene is named only where the DNA matches it firmly. The size of a clone is reported for some rows only, either as once, few or many, or as a class for expanded clones.

TRBJ1-1,NA,NA,TRBV5-4,TGTGCCAGCAGGTCGACGTACACTGAAGCTTTCTTT,CASRSTYTEAFF
TRBJ1-5,NA,NA,TRBV19,TGTGCCAGTAGTATAGAGCAGGGAAGCAATCAGCCCCAGCATTTT,CASSIEQGSNQPQHF
TRBJ2-3,NA,once,TRBV5-1,TGCGCCAGCAGCGTTGGAAATGGGGCTAGCACAGATACGCAGTATTTT,CASSVGNGASTDTQYF
TRBJ2-5,NA,NA,TRBV5-3,TGTGCCAGCAGGAGCGGCCAATTGGGGGAGACCCAGTACTTC,CASRSGQLGETQYF
TRBJ1-5,NA,NA,TRBV30,TGTGCCTGGAGTGACTCTTCCAGCAATCAGCCCCAGCATTTT,CAWSDSSSNQPQHF
TRBJ1-1,NA,NA,TRBV2,TGTGCCAGGAGGACAGTGGCCACTGAAGCTTTCTTT,CARRTVATEAFF
TRBJ2-1,TRBD2,NA,TRBV7-9,TGTGCCAGCACCCCGGGGGGGGATGAGCAGTTCTTC,CASTPGGDEQFF
TRBJ1-5,TRBD1,NA,TRBV7-2,TGTGCCAGCAGCTTAGTGGGGACAGGATACTATCAGCCCCAGCATTTT,CASSLVGTGYYQPQHF
TRBJ2-7,TRBD2,NA,TRBV4-3,TGCGCCAGCAGCCAAGATATCACGGGAGGATATGGTGAGCAGTACTTC,CASSQDITGGYGEQYF
TRBJ1-2,NA,NA,TRBV5-6,TGTGCCAGCAGCTTGGTGGGGTTATTCAGGGGCTACACCTTC,CASSLVGLFRGYTF
TRBJ2-3,TRBD2,NA,TRBV9,TGTGCCAGCAGCGCGGGAGGCGGGCCCGATACGCAGTATTTT,CASSAGGGPDTQYF
TRBJ1-1,NA,NA,TRBV9,TGTGCCAGCAGCGTAGCCGGGTTGGACACTGAAGCTTTCTTT,CASSVAGLDTEAFF
TRBJ1-1,NA,NA,TRBV18,TGTGCCAGCTCACCCGGGGGGGCTGGTGAAGCTTTCTTT,CASSPGGAGEAFF